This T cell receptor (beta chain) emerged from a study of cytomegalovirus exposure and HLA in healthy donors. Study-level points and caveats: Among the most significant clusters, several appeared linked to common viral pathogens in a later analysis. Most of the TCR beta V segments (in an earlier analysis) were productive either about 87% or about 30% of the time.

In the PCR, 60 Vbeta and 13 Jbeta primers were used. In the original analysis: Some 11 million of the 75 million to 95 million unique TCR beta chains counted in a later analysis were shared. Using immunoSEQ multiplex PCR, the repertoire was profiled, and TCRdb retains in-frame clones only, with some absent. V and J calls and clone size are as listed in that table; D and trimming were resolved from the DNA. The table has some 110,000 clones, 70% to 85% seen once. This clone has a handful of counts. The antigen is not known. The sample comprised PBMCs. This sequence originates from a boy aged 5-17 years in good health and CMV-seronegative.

This CDR3 reads CASSTLAVIGYEQYF. Written as DNA, the CDR3 is TGTGCCAGCAGCACACTAGCGGTTATAGGGTACGAGCAGTACTTC. The J gene is TRBJ2-7, the V gene TRBV28, with 8 bases fitting TRBD2. CDR1 MDHEN and CDR2 SYDVKM come from the germline V gene. The CDR3 spans 15 residues. Trimming cost V 6 bases and J 4 bases; bases outside gene matches: 11.